The next 13 T cell receptor beta chains were all read from a single sample in a study of blood T cell repertoires in COVID-19. Generated by immunoSEQ multiplex PCR, the TCRdb table keeps only in-frame clones and is missing some. The sample includes about 260,000 clones, around 84% seen only once; the top ten take roughly 4%. The specimen sequenced was PBMCs or T cells enriched from blood (not recorded which). These receptors came from a man aged 25-45 years with acute COVID-19.

The rearrangement links TRBV13 to TRBJ2-5; 9 positions match TRBD2. The CDR3 sequence is 17 residues long. Looked up from germline, CDR1 is PRHDT and CDR2 is FYEKMQ (reference sequence). J gave up 1 base and V 5 bases, and 11 bases lay outside the gene matches. CDR3 loop: CASSHRRAGGFQETQYF. The CDR3 DNA reads TGTGCCAGCAGCCATCGGCGAGCGGGAGGATTCCAAGAGACCCAGTACTTC.

This clone was counted a few times. This sequence joins TRBV5-1 and TRBJ1-2; 8 bases match TRBD1. Germline-derived CDR1 and CDR2 are SGHRS and YFSETQ. The CDR3 is 12 amino acids. Losses at the gene ends were 5 bases for V and 6 bases for J; bases not matched to a gene: 3. The CDR3 coding sequence is TGCGCCAGCAGAGCAGGGGGCGATGGCTACACCTTC. Amino acids: CASRAGGDGYTF.

This chain uses TRBV24-1 with TRBJ1-2; possible D gene TRBD1, 5 bases. The CDR3 has 17 amino acids. The germline V gene has CDR1 KGHDR and CDR2 SFDVKD. V was trimmed by 2 bases and J by 0 bases, leaving 15 bases between them. The CDR3 region has the DNA TGTGCCACCAGTGATTCTCGGGGGGTAGGAGCTAACTATGGCTACACCTTC. Protein product: CATSDSRGVGANYGYTF.

The chain joins TRBV7-8 to TRBJ2-3; D unresolved. Germline loops: CDR1 SGHVS, CDR2 FQNEAQ. The V end lost 0 bases, the J end lost 3 bases, and 4 bases lay between the germline ends. This CDR3 region has 13 residues. The CDR3 protein is CASSLARTDTQYF. The CDR3, as DNA: TGTGCCAGCAGCTTAGCGCGTACAGATACGCAGTATTTT.

The chain has TRBV5-4 and TRBJ1-4; 8 nucleotides match TRBD1. Trimming at V came to 4 bases and at J to 7 bases, leaving 12 bases not matched to a gene. This CDR3 contains 16 residues. CDR1 and CDR2 from the germline V gene are SGHNT and YYREEE (reference sequence). CDR3 protein: CASSAGYRGSVEKLFF. For the CDR3, the DNA is TGTGCCAGCAGCGCTGGATACAGGGGGTCGGTTGAAAAACTGTTTTTT.

The rearrangement uses TRBV29-1 and TRBJ2-5, with D perhaps matching TRBD1 (6 bases). The germline gives CDR1 SQVTM, CDR2 ANQGSEA. This CDR3 has 17 amino acids. Trimming took 3 bases from V and 5 from J, leaving 25 bases between them. Here the CDR3 reads CSVEGLLGRGKLETQYF. The CDR3 coding sequence is TGCAGCGTTGAGGGGTTGTTGGGCAGGGGAAAATTGGAGACCCAGTACTTC. Based on the CDR3 plus reference TRBV29-1 and TRBJ2-5, the full variable domain is SAVISQKPSRDICQRGTSLTIQCQVDSQVTMMFWYRQQPGQSLTLIATANQGSEATYESGFVIDKFPISRPNLTFSTLTVSNMSPEDSSIYLCSVEGLLGRGKLETQYFGPGTRLLVL.

In this sample, this clone turned up a few times. This sequence joins TRBV30 and TRBJ1-5; TRBD1 might be the D (6 bases). In germline, CDR1 is GTSNPN, CDR2 SVGIG (reference sequence). CDR3 length: 16 residues. Trimming left V 4 bases short and J 0 bases short, with 16 bases between. The DNA of the CDR3 is TGTGCCTGGAAACCCTATGGACAGTATAGCAATCAGCCCCAGCATTTT. Translated: CAWKPYGQYSNQPQHF. The entire variable domain, with the rest obtained from reference TRBV30 and TRBJ1-5, is as follows: SQTIHQWPATLVQPVGSPLSLECTVEGTSNPNLYWYRQAAGRGLQLLFYSVGIGQISSEVPQNLSASRPQDRQFILSSKKLLLSDSGFYLCAWKPYGQYSNQPQHFGDGTRLSIL.

Only one count was recorded for this clone. At one end the junction does not follow the germline gene, possibly because of a read error. The rearrangement joins TRBV5-1 to TRBJ1-2; D remains unclear. The CDR3 has 14 residues. The V gene's germline CDR1 is SGHRS and CDR2 YFSETQ. The CDR3 loop is CASSLDRESYGYTF. The CDR3 DNA follows: TGTGCCAGCAGCTTGGACCGGGAGAGTTATGGCTACACCTTC.

The V and J genes are TRBV6-5 and TRBJ2-7, with 7 bases lining up with TRBD1. Looked up from germline, CDR1 is MNHEY and CDR2 is SVGAGI. CDR3 length: 14 amino acids. V gave up 6 bases and J gave up 3 bases; unmatched junction bases: 8. CDR3 sequence (DNA): TGTGCCAGCAGCCGGGGACAGAGAAGCTACGAGCAGTACGTC. It codes for CASSRGQRSYEQYV.

V usage is TRBV28 and J usage is TRBJ1-6; perhaps TRBD1 as D (6 bases). The length of the CDR3 is 15 residues. Germline CDR1 and CDR2: MDHEN and SYDVKM. V dropped 5 bases and J dropped 10 bases, with 18 bases sitting between them. As DNA, the CDR3 is TGTGCCAGCAGTGAGAATACAGGGAACGGCTCACCCCTCCACTTT. Its translation: CASSENTGNGSPLHF.

V usage is TRBV28 and J usage is TRBJ2-7; 9 bases match TRBD1. The CDR3 is made up of 16 amino acids. CDR1 MDHEN and CDR2 SYDVKM come from the germline V gene. V shed 4 bases and J 5 bases; nucleotides not matched to a gene: 12. CDR3 bases: TGTGCCAGCAGTTCTCGGGAATCCGGGACAGGGCACGAGCAGTACGTC. It specifies CASSSRESGTGHEQYV.

This chain connects TRBV14 to TRBJ2-1; 7 nucleotides agree with TRBD2. J gave up 1 base and V 4 bases, and 1 base lay outside the gene matches. The CDR3 covers 14 residues. The germline gives CDR1 SGHDN, CDR2 FVKESK. The CDR3 DNA follows: TGTGCCAGCAGCCGGGGGGGTTCCTACAATGAGCAGTTCTTC. Encoded protein: CASSRGGSYNEQFF.

CDR3 in DNA: TGTGCCAGCAGTTGGACTACGGCGGGGCGCGGGGGTTTCTTT. Protein product: CASSWTTAGRGGFF. The chain employs TRBV28 and TRBJ1-1; perhaps TRBD1 as D (5 bases). Germline lookup yields CDR1 MDHEN and CDR2 SYDVKM. With 4 bases removed from V and 13 bases from J, the gap between germline ends came to 22 bases. This CDR3 is 14 amino acids long.